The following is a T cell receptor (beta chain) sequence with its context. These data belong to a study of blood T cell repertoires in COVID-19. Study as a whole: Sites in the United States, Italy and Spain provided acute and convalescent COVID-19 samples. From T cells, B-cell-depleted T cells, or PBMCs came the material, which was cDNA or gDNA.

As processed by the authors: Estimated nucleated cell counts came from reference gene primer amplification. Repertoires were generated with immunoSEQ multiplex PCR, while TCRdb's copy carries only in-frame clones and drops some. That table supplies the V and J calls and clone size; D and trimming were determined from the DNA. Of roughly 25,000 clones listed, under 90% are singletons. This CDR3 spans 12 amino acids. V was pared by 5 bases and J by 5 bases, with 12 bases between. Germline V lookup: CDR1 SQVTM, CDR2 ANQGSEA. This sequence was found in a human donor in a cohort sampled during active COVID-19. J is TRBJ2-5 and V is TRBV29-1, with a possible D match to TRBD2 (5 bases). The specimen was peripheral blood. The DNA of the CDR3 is TGCAGCGTTTCAGCGGAAGAGGAGACCCAGTACTTC. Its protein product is CSVSAEEETQYF. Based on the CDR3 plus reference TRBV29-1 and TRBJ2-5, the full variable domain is SAVISQKPSRDICQRGTSLTIQCQVDSQVTMMFWYRQQPGQSLTLIATANQGSEATYESGFVIDKFPISRPNLTFSTLTVSNMSPEDSSIYLCSVSAEEETQYFGPGTRLLVL.